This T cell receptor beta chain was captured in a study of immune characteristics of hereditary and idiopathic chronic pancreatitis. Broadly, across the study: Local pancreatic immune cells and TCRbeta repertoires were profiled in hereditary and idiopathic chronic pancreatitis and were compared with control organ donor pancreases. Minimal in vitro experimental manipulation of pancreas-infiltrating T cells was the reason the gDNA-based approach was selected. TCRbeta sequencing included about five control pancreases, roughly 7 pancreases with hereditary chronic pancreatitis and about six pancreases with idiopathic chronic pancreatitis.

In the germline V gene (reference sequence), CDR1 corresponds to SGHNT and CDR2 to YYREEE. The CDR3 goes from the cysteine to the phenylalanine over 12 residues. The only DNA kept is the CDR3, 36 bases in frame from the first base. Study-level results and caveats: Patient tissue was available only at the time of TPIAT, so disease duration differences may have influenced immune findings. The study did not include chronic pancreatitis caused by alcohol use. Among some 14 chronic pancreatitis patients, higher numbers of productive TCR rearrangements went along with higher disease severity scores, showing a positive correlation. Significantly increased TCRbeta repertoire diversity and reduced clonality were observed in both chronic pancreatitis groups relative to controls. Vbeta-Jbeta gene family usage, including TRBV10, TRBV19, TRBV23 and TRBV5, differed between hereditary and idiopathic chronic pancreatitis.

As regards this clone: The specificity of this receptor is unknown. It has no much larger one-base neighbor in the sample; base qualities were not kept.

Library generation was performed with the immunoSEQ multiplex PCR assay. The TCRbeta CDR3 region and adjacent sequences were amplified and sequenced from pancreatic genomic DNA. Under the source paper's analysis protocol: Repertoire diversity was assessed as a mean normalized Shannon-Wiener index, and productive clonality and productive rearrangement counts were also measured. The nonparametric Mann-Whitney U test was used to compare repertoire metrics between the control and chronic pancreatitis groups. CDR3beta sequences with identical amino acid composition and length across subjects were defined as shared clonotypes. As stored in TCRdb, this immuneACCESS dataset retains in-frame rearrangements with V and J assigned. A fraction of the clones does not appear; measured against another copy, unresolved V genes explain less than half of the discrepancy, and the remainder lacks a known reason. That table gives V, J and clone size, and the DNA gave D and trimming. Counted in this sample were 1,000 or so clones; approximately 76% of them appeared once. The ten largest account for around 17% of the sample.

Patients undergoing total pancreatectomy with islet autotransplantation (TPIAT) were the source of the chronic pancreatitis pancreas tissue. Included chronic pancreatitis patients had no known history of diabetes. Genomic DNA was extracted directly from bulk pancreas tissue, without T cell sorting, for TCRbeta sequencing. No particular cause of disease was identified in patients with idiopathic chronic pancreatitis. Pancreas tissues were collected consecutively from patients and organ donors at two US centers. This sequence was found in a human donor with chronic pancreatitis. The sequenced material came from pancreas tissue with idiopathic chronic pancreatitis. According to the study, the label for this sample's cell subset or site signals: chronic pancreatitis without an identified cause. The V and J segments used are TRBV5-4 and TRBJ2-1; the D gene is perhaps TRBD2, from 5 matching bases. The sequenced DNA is TGTGCGTGGAGGAGTGGGTACAATGAGCAGTTCTTC. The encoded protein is CAWRSGYNEQFF.